What follows is one TCR beta chain and its context. Its antigen has not been determined. Base-call qualities are not available, and no considerably larger clone is one nucleotide away. The CDR3 runs 15 residues from the cysteine to the phenylalanine. Only the CDR3 portion is preserved as DNA: 45 bases, with reading frame beginning at the first base. Trimming leaves V shorter by 3 bases and J shorter by 5 bases, with the junction holding 5 bases beyond the gene matches. CDR1 LGHNA and CDR2 YSLEER were looked up in the germline V gene. This sample is drawn from a study of beta chain features in type 1 diabetes (dated by TCRdb to the late 2010s). Study-level background: Patients and healthy donors did not differ in mean age, gender distribution, total cell number or subset yield. A total of 85 million to 110 million sorted cells were examined across all samples, and RNA yield correlated strongly with the number of cells per subset. The study compared TCRB repertoires of sorted circulating CD4+ T cell subsets between recently diagnosed type 1 diabetes patients and matched healthy donors. Naive and central memory subsets were obtained from all 30 or so donors, but regulatory and stem cell-like memory subsets were isolated from only 8 patients and roughly eight healthy donors. Paper-wide results and their limitations: Naive, central memory and regulatory TCRB repertoires appeared more similar among patients than among healthy donors. At VDJ recombination sites, type 1 diabetes patients had fewer insertions and more deleted nucleotides, which implies abnormalities in thymic rearrangement. In all four CD4+ subsets, TCRB CDR3 length was moderately but significantly shorter in type 1 diabetes patients. HLA sub-analyses involved small numbers of individuals, so any influence of HLA type on TCRB rearrangement remained unresolved. Because cDNA was sequenced instead of genomic DNA, activated cells with high expression could be over-represented, although the groups did not differ in activation or CD3 levels. Shorter templates might have been favored by PCR, but patient and control samples were amplified and corrected together, so both groups would have been affected equally by any skew.

A single peripheral blood draw of about 116 mL on average was collected from each donor into heparinised tubes. A BD FACSAria II and a panel including CD45RO, CCR7, CD25, CD127, CD95 and CD27 were used to sort naive, central memory, regulatory and stem cell-like memory CD4+ T cells. A purity above 95% was achieved for all sorted populations. PBMCs were separated immediately by Lymphoprep density gradient centrifugation and were stained directly, without being cultured. Samples were stained and sorted in pairs, with one healthy donor and one patient per experiment, so that batch effects were minimized. The entire isolated RNA was reverse transcribed using the High Capacity cDNA Reverse Transcription Kit, and thus expressed TCRB transcripts were sequenced. Deep immunoSEQ sequencing was performed on naive, central memory and regulatory T cell samples, with an average of around 3.5 million total reads per sample. Sorted cells were lysed in RLT buffer and RNA was extracted with DNase-treated RNeasy Micro or Mini kits, depending on cell number. To prevent cross-contamination, each cell subset was processed individually, whereas patient and healthy donor samples were processed jointly. TCRB sequences were amplified from cDNA with the immunoSEQ multiplex PCR, producing 87-bp fragments spanning the CDR3 region. The amplicons were sequenced using the Illumina HiSeq platform. The published analysis was carried out like this. Synthetic template baselines were used to correct PCR bias computationally, reads within Hamming distance 2 were collapsed together, and singletons that could not be merged were discarded. Reads were aligned against IMGT to assign V, D and J genes, CDR3 length and insertions or deletions at six rearrangement sites. Clonotype counts were normalized to sorted cell number within each subset before computing true diversity and Gini coefficients with the tcR R package. The overlap coefficient, calculated on TCRB nucleotide sequences, was used to measure repertoire sharing. As a proxy for the pre-selection repertoire, out-of-frame TCRB sequences from naive cells were analyzed. In TCRdb, the immuneACCESS table is reduced to in-frame sequences with V and J assigned. These tables do not hold every clone; where another copy was compared, an unresolved V gene accounts for under half, and the others remain unexplained. V and J calls and clone size come straight from that table; D and trimming were deduced from the DNA. In all, the sample holds 140,000 to 150,000 clones, and about 10% of those were seen once. Clones ranked in the top ten supply under 1.5% of the sample.

The clonotype originates from a man aged 18 to 30 in good health. Material for sequencing was naive CD4+ T cells from blood. Per the publication, the cell subset or site label means: true naive CD4+ T cells. The rearrangement joined TRBV4-3 to TRBJ1-2, with 11 bases matching TRBD1. The CDR3 is CASSHPGQGGYGYTF. The DNA sequence is given as TGCGCCAGCAGCCATCCGGGACAGGGGGGTTATGGCTACACCTTC.